The clone carrying this T cell receptor beta chain was observed at least ten times. Those patients with uncontrolled infection, other autoimmune disease, pregnancy or lactation were excluded. First hyperthyroidism diagnosis is when the blood sample was obtained, before any ophthalmopathy symptoms. The CDR3 totals 14 residues. The germline CDR1 and CDR2 sequences are DFQATT and SNEGSKA (reference sequence). V lost 4 bases, J lost 2 bases, and 15 bases lay in between. Researchers took RNA transcripts and amplified the TCR beta CDR3 regions from them. TCR CDR3 regions were first amplified by RT-PCR with HTBI primers. TCRdb recomputed calls from the multiplex PCR reads with MiXCR, one row per CDR3 protein. The sample has some 400,000 distinct CDR3 sequences, approximately 13% seen once. This sample is drawn from a study of T cells in Graves' hyperthyroidism and ophthalmopathy.

The chain uses TRBV20-1 and TRBJ2-7, with D perhaps TRBD2 (6 bases). The sequence was collected from a man under 40 with Graves' hyperthyroidism that later progressed to Graves' ophthalmopathy. The sequencing input was blood. CDR3 DNA: TGCAGTGCTACACTAGCCGGGCGAGCCTACGAGCAGTACTTC. Its protein product is CSATLAGRAYEQYF.